This entry lists 9 T cell receptor beta chains sequenced from one sample in a study of T cells in Graves' hyperthyroidism and ophthalmopathy. Amplification targeted TCR beta CDR3 regions from RNA transcripts. The HTBI primer set was used in a first-round RT-PCR of the TCR CDR3. TCRdb redid the calling of the multiplex PCR reads with MiXCR, one entry per CDR3 protein. The profile shows roughly 800,000 distinct CDR3 sequences, 35% to 40% of them singletons. The specimen sequenced was blood. All receptors come from a man aged 18 to 29 with Graves' hyperthyroidism.

This clonotype was seen many times. CDR3 coding DNA: TGTGCCAGCAGCTTAGGGGGGGATTTGGAGACCCAGTACTTC. It encodes CASSLGGDLETQYF. The V gene is TRBV7-2, the J gene TRBJ2-5; D possibly corresponds to TRBD2 (6 bases). Germline CDR1 reads SGHTA; CDR2 reads FQGNSA. Trimming took off 1 base at V and 5 bases at J, with 11 bases between the two ends. The CDR3 length is 14 residues.

The chain recombines TRBV7-2 with TRBJ2-7; 7 nucleotides align to TRBD2. CDR1 is SGHTA and CDR2 is FQGNSA in the germline V gene. This CDR3 has 13 residues. After removal of 8 bases from V and 6 bases from J, the junction contained 10 bases not matched to a gene. This CDR3 reads CASSPGGPLEQYF. CDR3 bases: TGTGCCAGCTCCCCGGGGGGACCGCTCGAGCAGTACTTC. The variable domain in full, with the rest retrieved from reference TRBV7-2 and TRBJ2-7, is GAGVSQSPSNKVTEKGKDVELRCDPISGHTALYWYRQSLGQGLEFLIYFQGNSAPDKSGLPSDRFSAERTGGSVSTLTIQRTQQEDSAVYLCASSPGGPLEQYFGPGTRLTVT.

This clonotype occurred many times. The CDR3 DNA is TGCAGCGTTGAAGAGCTAACCGGGACAGCGCAAGAGACCCAGTACTTC. Translating gives CSVEELTGTAQETQYF. The rearrangement links TRBV29-1 to TRBJ2-5; 7 bases map to TRBD1. V was pared by 0 bases and J by 2 bases, with 9 bases of the junction left unmatched. Germline CDR1 is SQVTM and CDR2 is ANQGSEA. The CDR3 contains 16 residues.

The gene calls are TRBV4-1 and TRBJ1-6, with D tentatively TRBD1 (6 bases). Germline lookup yields CDR1 MGHRA and CDR2 YSYEKL. V dropped 3 bases and J dropped 7 bases, with 22 bases sitting between them. CDR3 size: 18 residues. CDR3 residues: CASSQRPGEGLGNSPLHF. The CDR3 nucleotides read TGCGCCAGCAGCCAGCGCCCAGGGGAAGGGCTGGGGAATTCACCCCTCCACTTT.

This chain connects TRBV5-4 to TRBJ1-1; possibly TRBD1 for D (6 bases). The CDR3 contains 14 residues. The germline V and J ends were trimmed by 4 bases and 1 base, with 11 bases remaining between them. Germline-derived CDR1 and CDR2 are SGHNT and YYREEE (reference sequence). The CDR3 region has the DNA TGTGCCAGCAGCCGGCAGGGGCCGAACACTGAAGCTTTCTTT. This sequence encodes CASSRQGPNTEAFF.

This clonotype has only a few counts. The chain joins TRBV5-1 to TRBJ2-7, with D uncertain. Trimming shortened V by 7 bases and J by 4 bases, and 9 bases separated the two germline ends. The CDR3 consists of 11 residues. Germline values: CDR1 SGHRS, CDR2 YFSETQ. Here the CDR3 reads CASGSGYEQYF. Written as DNA, the CDR3 is TGCGCCAGCGGCTCCGGTTACGAGCAGTACTTC.

This clonotype was counted ten times or more. The V gene is TRBV7-8, the J gene TRBJ2-7; D is uncertain. The ends were cut back, 1 base at V and 3 bases at J, with 13 bases in the middle. The CDR3 runs 15 residues. Germline V gene data show CDR1 as SGHVS and CDR2 as FQNEAQ. CDR3 sequence: CASSLEASPYYEQYF. CDR3 DNA sequence: TGTGCCAGCAGCTTAGAAGCCTCTCCTTACTACGAGCAGTACTTC.

This clonotype has ten or more counts. The chain joins TRBV7-6 to TRBJ1-3; D call uncertain. The CDR3 sequence is 14 residues long. The germline gives CDR1 SGHVS, CDR2 FNYEAQ. Trimming removed 0 bases at V and 1 base at J, with 4 bases between. The CDR3 DNA sequence: TGTGCCAGCAGCTTAGCGGGGTCTGGAAACACCATATATTTT. Amino acids: CASSLAGSGNTIYF.

Many counts were recorded for this clonotype. CDR3 protein: CATSIKTRVYGAFF. CDR3 in DNA: TGTGCCACCAGCATTAAGACCCGGGTTTACGGAGCTTTCTTT. This chain connects TRBV15 to TRBJ1-1; D unresolved. V lost 4 bases and J 10 bases, leaving 19 bases between the germline ends. Germline CDR1 LNHNV, CDR2 YYDKDF (reference sequence). The length of the CDR3 is 14 residues.